A selection of T cell receptor beta chains follows, all from one sample in a study of blood T cell repertoires in COVID-19. The assay was immunoSEQ multiplex PCR, and TCRdb's table has in-frame clones only and misses some. The table lists more than 35,000 clones, approximately 79% of them singletons. Sequencing was performed on peripheral blood. The receptors originated from a man in his 70s with acute or convalescent COVID-19. The CDR3 runs from the conserved cysteine through the conserved F or W. Each record gives: D gene, clone size, J gene, V gene, CDR3 DNA, CDR3 protein. A D gene is named only where the DNA matches it firmly. Clone size appears in some rows only: once, few, many, or a class for an expanded clone.

>TRBD1|.|TRBJ2-3|TRBV7-9
TGTGCCAGCAGCATACAGGGGGTAGATACGCAGTATTTT
CASSIQGVDTQYF
>.|once|TRBJ1-3|TRBV6-1
TGTGCCAGCAGTGAAGCTGGAGGGCATCGAAACACCATATATTTT
CASSEAGGHRNTIYF
>TRBD1|few|TRBJ1-2|TRBV28
TGTGCCAGCAACATCCACAGGGGTGGCTATGGCTACACCTTC
CASNIHRGGYGYTF
>TRBD1|.|TRBJ1-2|TRBV4-1
TGCGCCAGCAGCCATGTCCCGGGACAGGTGAACTATGGCTACACCTTC
CASSHVPGQVNYGYTF
>TRBD2|.|TRBJ2-1|TRBV5-1
TGCGCCAGCAGCGAGGGACTAGCGGGAGTCCATGAGCAGTTCTTC
CASSEGLAGVHEQFF
>TRBD1|.|TRBJ1-1|TRBV5-1
TGCGCCAGCAGCGACGGACAGGGGCCCCCTGAAGCTTTCTTT
CASSDGQGPPEAFF
>.|few|TRBJ1-3|TRBV5-8
TGTGCCAGCAGCTCCACAGGGAACTCTGGAAACACCATATATTTT
CASSSTGNSGNTIYF
>TRBD1|few|TRBJ1-5|TRBV19
TGTGCCAGTAGTATAGGCTGGAAACAGGGGCTCAATCAGCCCCAGCATTTT
CASSIGWKQGLNQPQHF
>.|.|TRBJ1-6|TRBV19
TGTGCCAGCAAGGACACAGGAAGTTCACCCCTCCACTTT
CASKDTGSSPLHF
>TRBD1|few|TRBJ2-1|TRBV5-4
TGTGCCAGCAGCCCCCGGGACAGTGCCCCCGACAATGAGCAGTTCTTC
CASSPRDSAPDNEQFF
>.|.|TRBJ2-7|TRBV14
TGTGCCAGCAGCCAGGGGGGCTACGAGCAGTACTTC
CASSQGGYEQYF
>.|.|TRBJ2-3|TRBV7-3
TGTGCCAGCAGCCCCGTTGCGGCCAGCACAGATACGCAGTATTTT
CASSPVAASTDTQYF
>.|once|TRBJ2-1|TRBV18
TGTGCCAGCTCACCACGGAACGGGGCCTACAATGAGCAGTTCTTC
CASSPRNGAYNEQFF
>.|.|TRBJ2-1|TRBV7-9
TGTGCCAGCAGCTTAACCCGGGTGGCCTTGAATGAGCAGTTCTTC
CASSLTRVALNEQFF
>TRBD1|.|TRBJ2-4|TRBV18
TGTGCCAGCTCAGAATTGGGACAGACTGTAGCCAAAAACATTCAGTACTTC
CASSELGQTVAKNIQYF
>.|once|TRBJ1-2|TRBV2
TGTGCCAGCAGTGTAGGGATCGGAGGCGCTGGCTACACCTTC
CASSVGIGGAGYTF
>TRBD1|.|TRBJ2-2|TRBV4-1
TGCGCCAGCAGCCCGGGACAGGGGTCCACCGGGGAGCTGTTTTTT
CASSPGQGSTGELFF
>.|.|TRBJ1-4|TRBV7-9
TGTGCCAGCAGCGAATTCGGCAGCGGGGAAAAACTGTTTTTT
CASSEFGSGEKLFF
>.|.|TRBJ1-2|TRBV28
TGTGCCAGCAGTTTACCCCCAACAGGGACCTATGGCTACACCTTC
CASSLPPTGTYGYTF
>.|.|TRBJ1-2|TRBV19
TGTGCCAGTGTGGCCTCACAGGGATACTATGGCTACACCTTC
CASVASQGYYGYTF
>TRBD2|.|TRBJ2-3|TRBV7-2
TGTGCCAGCAGCTTAGCCCCTCAGAAAGCGGGAGGCCCTCTGTATTTT
CASSLAPQKAGGPLYF
>.|.|TRBJ2-1|TRBV11-2
TGTGCCAGCAGCTTAGGGTACAGCAATGAGCAGTTCTTC
CASSLGYSNEQFF
>TRBD2|.|TRBJ2-1|TRBV10-1
TGCGCCAGCAGAAATTCGGGAGGTTCTCATGAGCAGTTCTTC
CASRNSGGSHEQFF
>.|once|TRBJ2-5|TRBV5-1
TGCGCCAGCAGCCACAGGCTAGATAGACCTGGGGAGACCCAGTACTTC
CASSHRLDRPGETQYF
>.|.|TRBJ2-3|TRBV28
TGTGCCAGCAGTCTCCTCACAGATACGCAGTATTTT
CASSLLTDTQYF
>.|.|TRBJ2-1|TRBV18
TGTGCCAGCTCACCAAGGGTTAGTAGCGGTTACAATGAGCAGTTCTTC
CASSPRVSSGYNEQFF
>.|.|TRBJ1-2|TRBV10-3
TGTGCCATCAGCGCTCAGGGGCCTGGCTACACCTTC
CAISAQGPGYTF
>TRBD1|.|TRBJ1-4|TRBV6-1
TGTGCCAGCAGTGTCGAGAGGGACAGGAGGGAGGGGACTAATGAAAAACTGTTTTTT
CASSVERDRREGTNEKLFF
>TRBD1|.|TRBJ2-7|TRBV28
TGTGCCAGCGGTAGTCCCGGACAGGAGATCTCCTACGAGCAGTACTTC
CASGSPGQEISYEQYF
>TRBD2|.|TRBJ2-3|TRBV7-2
TGTGCCAGCAGCACCCTAAGCGGGGGCCGGGCAGATACGCAGTATTTT
CASSTLSGGRADTQYF
>TRBD1|.|TRBJ1-6|TRBV6-5
TGTGCCAGCAGTCCCTCCGGACAGGGGAATTCACCCCTCCACTTT
CASSPSGQGNSPLHF
>TRBD2|.|TRBJ2-7|TRBV28
TGTGCCAGCAGCACTGACCTTCTAGCGGGAGGTTACGAGCAGTACTTC
CASSTDLLAGGYEQYF
>.|.|TRBJ2-1|TRBV5-1
TGCGCCAGCAGCGCCCTGGACCGGGGATATGAGCAGTTCTTC
CASSALDRGYEQFF
>TRBD1|few|TRBJ2-7|TRBV5-4
TGTGCCAGCAGCCCGGGACAGCGCAAGACCTACGAGCAGTACTTC
CASSPGQRKTYEQYF
>.|.|TRBJ1-3|TRBV25-1
TGTGCCAGCAGTGCCTTCCCTTTTTGGCCACCTGGAAACACCATATATTTT
CASSAFPFWPPGNTIYF
>.|.|TRBJ2-1|TRBV4-3
TGCGCCAGCAGCCAAGACGGCGAGAGGGCCTACAATGAGCAGTTCTTC
CASSQDGERAYNEQFF
>.|once|TRBJ2-5|TRBV6-6
TGTGCCAGCAGTTACAATGGGCCTCAAGAGACCCAGTACTTC
CASSYNGPQETQYF
>TRBD2|.|TRBJ2-6|TRBV27
TGTGCCAGCAGTTTACCGGGAGGTGGGTACAGAGTCTCTGGGGCCAACGTCCTGACTTTC
CASSLPGGGYRVSGANVLTF
>.|.|TRBJ2-5|TRBV27
TGTGCCAGCAGTTTATCACGAGGGAGGGAGACCCAGTACTTC
CASSLSRGRETQYF
>TRBD1|once|TRBJ1-5|TRBV5-8
TGTGCCAGCAGCCGCGGACAGGGACGGTCGGGGCAGCCCCAGCATTTT
CASSRGQGRSGQPQHF
>TRBD2|few|TRBJ2-7|TRBV5-1
TGCGCCAGCAGCTCGACCTACCTAGCGGGAGACGAGCAGTACTTC
CASSSTYLAGDEQYF